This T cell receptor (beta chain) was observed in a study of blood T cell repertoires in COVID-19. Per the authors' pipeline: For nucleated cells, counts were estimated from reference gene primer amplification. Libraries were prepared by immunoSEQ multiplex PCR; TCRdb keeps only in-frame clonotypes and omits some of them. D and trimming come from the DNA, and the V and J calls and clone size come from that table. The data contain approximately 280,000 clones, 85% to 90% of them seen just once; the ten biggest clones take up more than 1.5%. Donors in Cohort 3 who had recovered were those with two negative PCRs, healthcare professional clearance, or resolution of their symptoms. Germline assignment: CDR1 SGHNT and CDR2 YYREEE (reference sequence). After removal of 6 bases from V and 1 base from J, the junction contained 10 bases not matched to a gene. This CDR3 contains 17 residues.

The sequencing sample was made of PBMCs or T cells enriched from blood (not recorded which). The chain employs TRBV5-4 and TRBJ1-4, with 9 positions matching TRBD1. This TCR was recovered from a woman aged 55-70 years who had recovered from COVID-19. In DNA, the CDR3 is TGTGCCAGCACCTCCGGGACAGGGCCTTTAACTAATGAAAAACTGTTTTTT. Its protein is CASTSGTGPLTNEKLFF.